A selection of T cell receptor beta chains follows, all from one sample in a study of Graves' ophthalmopathy and Graves' hyperthyroidism. TCRdb used MiXCR to reprocess the multiplex PCR reads, holding one entry per CDR3 protein. The sample includes about 380,000 distinct CDR3 sequences, 15% of them seen just once. Sequenced: peripheral blood. The receptor source for this set is a woman aged 18 to 35 with stable Graves' hyperthyroidism. CDR3s include the opening cysteine and the closing phenylalanine or tryptophan. Each record gives: clone size, V gene, J gene, CDR3 protein. Clone size appears in some rows only: once, few, many, or a class for an expanded clone.

size: many; V: TRBV2; J: TRBJ2-7; CDR3: CASSAGPPSYEQYF
size: many; V: TRBV6-1; J: TRBJ1-1; CDR3: CASMTTGATEAFF
size: many; V: TRBV11-2; J: TRBJ1-5; CDR3: CASSPDINQPQHF
size: -; V: TRBV19; J: TRBJ2-6; CDR3: CASSPRTGGAPGANVLTF
size: many; V: TRBV6-5; J: TRBJ2-7; CDR3: CASSYSSGGRFYEQYF
size: few; V: TRBV29-1; J: TRBJ2-7; CDR3: CSVTSELPYEQYF
size: -; V: TRBV28; J: TRBJ1-5; CDR3: CASSSGQGWGQPQHF
size: many; V: TRBV27; J: TRBJ1-2; CDR3: CASSGRQGGNNYGYTF
size: many; V: TRBV27; J: TRBJ1-2; CDR3: CASQRTGGGYTF
size: many; V: TRBV6-1; J: TRBJ2-7; CDR3: CASRNYYEQYF
size: many; V: TRBV15; J: TRBJ1-2; CDR3: CATSRDRVAYGYTF
size: many; V: TRBV7-9; J: TRBJ1-6; CDR3: CASSQVGNSPLHF
size: many; V: TRBV12-3/TRBV12-4; J: TRBJ1-2; CDR3: CASSIQGALGYTF
size: many; V: TRBV20-1; J: TRBJ2-7; CDR3: CSANPGTYSYEQYF
size: -; V: TRBV7-2; J: TRBJ2-5; CDR3: CASSFSLAGARETKYF
size: many; V: TRBV6-2/TRBV6-3; J: TRBJ2-5; CDR3: CASSPSWGAGGRETQYF
size: many; V: TRBV6-5; J: TRBJ1-6; CDR3: CASSYSLENSTPLHF
size: many; V: TRBV5-6; J: TRBJ1-1; CDR3: CASRPPPGPRHGDTEAFF
size: -; V: TRBV6-5; J: TRBJ1-2; CDR3: CASSYRRDRGDYGYTF
size: many; V: TRBV15; J: TRBJ1-5; CDR3: CATSRDNPNSNQPQHF
size: many; V: TRBV12-3/TRBV12-4; J: TRBJ2-1; CDR3: CASSLLGGQQFF
size: many; V: TRBV12-3/TRBV12-4; J: TRBJ1-5; CDR3: CASSLAWTGVDQPQHF
size: -; V: TRBV12-3/TRBV12-4; J: TRBJ1-1; CDR3: CASSLSGVAEAFF
size: -; V: TRBV15; J: TRBJ2-5; CDR3: CATSRGSSGRGGTQYF
size: many; V: TRBV6-5; J: TRBJ2-6; CDR3: CASSYGLPGANVLTF
size: -; V: TRBV12-3/TRBV12-4; J: TRBJ1-2; CDR3: CASSLGDGYYGYTF
size: few; V: TRBV4-2; J: TRBJ1-2; CDR3: CASSPDSGSRTAGYTF
size: many; V: TRBV6-1; J: TRBJ1-1; CDR3: CASSEAGGEAFF
size: few; V: TRBV4-1; J: TRBJ1-1; CDR3: CASSQGRKNTEAFF
size: many; V: TRBV12-3/TRBV12-4; J: TRBJ1-1; CDR3: CASSLDWPNTEAFF
size: many; V: TRBV28; J: TRBJ1-5; CDR3: CASSSNPQHF
size: many; V: TRBV6-5; J: TRBJ1-1; CDR3: CATKQGLVTEAFF
size: many; V: TRBV2; J: TRBJ1-5; CDR3: CASSEARGSQHF
size: many; V: TRBV5-1; J: TRBJ1-3; CDR3: CASSLAVPGNTIYF
size: many; V: TRBV12-3/TRBV12-4; J: TRBJ2-7; CDR3: CASSRTDSHEQYF
size: few; V: TRBV4-1; J: TRBJ2-7; CDR3: CASRTSGGIGEQYF
size: few; V: TRBV20-1; J: TRBJ2-2; CDR3: CSAHGQRGHTGELFF
size: few; V: TRBV7-9; J: TRBJ2-5; CDR3: CASTRAGSETQYF
size: many; V: TRBV7-4; J: TRBJ1-5; CDR3: CASSLSGAGGDQPQHF
size: -; V: TRBV5-1; J: TRBJ2-4; CDR3: CASSFGTVKNIKYF
size: many; V: TRBV5-1; J: TRBJ2-7; CDR3: CASRQGQGYEQYF
size: many; V: TRBV11-2; J: TRBJ1-2; CDR3: CASSPGQYGYTF
size: few; V: TRBV27; J: TRBJ2-7; CDR3: CASTSGGGEQYF
size: -; V: TRBV12-3/TRBV12-4; J: TRBJ1-5; CDR3: CVSRGQGNQPQHF
size: -; V: TRBV7-9; J: TRBJ1-1; CDR3: CASSLNGAEAFF